This T cell receptor (beta chain) was sequenced during a study of T cell responses to AZD1222 COVID-19 vaccine. General study results and limits: The span of vaccine-associated CD4 TCRs extended across spike, with dominance at 160-218 and 743-854. After the peak T cell response, and only then, were repertoires sampled. The donor group comprised mostly white British people and more females; the analysis possibly underestimated clonal diversity.

Using immunoSEQ multiplex PCR, the repertoire was profiled, and TCRdb retains in-frame clones only, with some absent. The sample lists 150,000 or so clones, about 91% occurring once. The sample holds one count of this clone. Antigen: not known. Sequenced material: peripheral blood, taken 28 days after the second AZD1222 dose. The TCR was taken from an adult who received the AZD1222 COVID-19 vaccine.

CDR3 residues: CASSRGDSNQPQHF. For the CDR3, the DNA is TGCGCCAGCAGCAGGGGAGATAGCAATCAGCCCCAGCATTTT. The rearrangement uses TRBV5-1 and TRBJ1-5, with a weak D call TRBD1 (5 bases). The CDR3 contains 14 residues. Germline assignment: CDR1 SGHRS and CDR2 YFSETQ. The V end lost 4 bases, the J end lost 0 bases, and 8 bases lay between the germline ends.